This passage covers 27 T cell receptor beta chains from one sample sequenced in a study of blood T cell repertoires in COVID-19. Assay used: immunoSEQ multiplex PCR; TCRdb lists only in-frame clones, some missing. The top ten hold around 1.3% of the sample, which has about 270,000 clones, about 91% seen once. The material sequenced was PBMCs or T cells enriched from blood (not recorded which). These receptor sequences come from a woman aged 35 to 49 with acute COVID-19.

The table lists this clone with a few counts. This rearrangement joins TRBV11-2 to TRBJ2-1, with 8 bases fitting TRBD2. V shed 7 bases and J 4 bases; nucleotides not matched to a gene: 12. CDR3 length equals 16 residues. The V gene's germline CDR1 is SGHAT and CDR2 FQNNGV. The CDR3: CASNGRMSGRYNEQFF. CDR3 in DNA: TGTGCCAGCAACGGGAGGATGAGCGGGAGATACAATGAGCAGTTCTTC.

The chain joins TRBV27 to TRBJ2-1; a possible D gene is TRBD2 (5 bases). V lost 2 bases to trimming and J lost 3 bases, with 11 bases between them. Germline V gene data show CDR1 as MNHEY and CDR2 as SMNVEV (reference sequence). The CDR3 length is 15 residues. CDR3 coding DNA: TGTGCCAGCAGTTTAATGGCCGGGAACTACAATGAGCAGTTCTTC. The encoded protein is CASSLMAGNYNEQFF.

The chain links TRBV11-2 to TRBJ1-2, with D possibly being TRBD1 (6 bases). Trimming took off 3 bases at V and 5 bases at J, with 13 bases between the two ends. This CDR3 is 14 amino acids long. Germline V gene data show CDR1 as SGHAT and CDR2 as FQNNGV. The DNA for the CDR3 is TGTGCCAGCAGCTTGACAGGCCTTCTTTATGGCTACACCTTC. It codes for CASSLTGLLYGYTF. Drawing the rest from reference TRBV11-2 and TRBJ1-2, the complete variable domain is EAGVAQSPRYKIIEKRQSVAFWCNPISGHATLYWYQQILGQGPKLLIQFQNNGVVDDSQLPKDRFSAERLKGVDSTLKIQPAKLEDSAVYLCASSLTGLLYGYTFGSGTRLTVV.

This chain connects TRBV5-4 to TRBJ1-4; no clear D gene. Trimming removed 4 bases from V and 8 bases from J, with 9 bases in between. CDR3 length: 12 amino acids. Germline values: CDR1 SGHNT, CDR2 YYREEE (reference sequence). The CDR3 is CASSLRGEKLFF. CDR3 DNA: TGTGCCAGCAGCCTCCGGGGAGAAAAACTGTTTTTT.

This sequence joins TRBV7-2 and TRBJ1-4; the match to TRBD1 covers 7 bases. The germline gives CDR1 SGHTA, CDR2 FQGNSA. J was trimmed by 8 bases and V by 5 bases; bases with no gene match: 8. The CDR3 is made up of 14 amino acids. The chain's CDR3 is CASSADRDWEKLFF. The CDR3 DNA reads TGTGCCAGCAGCGCTGACAGGGACTGGGAAAAACTGTTTTTT.

The V call is TRBV27, the J call TRBJ2-1, with 9 nucleotides matching TRBD1. The germline V gene has CDR1 MNHEY and CDR2 SMNVEV (reference sequence). J gave up 6 bases and V 9 bases, and 21 bases lay outside the gene matches. The CDR3 is 18 amino acids. The DNA of the CDR3 is TGTGCCAGGGGACCGGGACAGGGTAGGAGGGGAGGGCCCAATGAGCAGTTCTTC. Its protein product is CARGPGQGRRGGPNEQFF.

This chain uses TRBV7-9 with TRBJ2-1, with D unresolved. Germline V gives CDR1 SEHNR, CDR2 FQNEAQ (reference sequence). The CDR3 is made up of 14 amino acids. Trimming left V 3 bases short and J 1 base short, with 7 bases between. The CDR3 region is CASSLSFSYNEQFF. In nucleotides, the CDR3 is TGTGCCAGCAGCTTGAGTTTTTCCTACAATGAGCAGTTCTTC.

This chain links TRBV5-4 with TRBJ2-2; 7 positions agree with TRBD2. The V and J ends lost 1 base and 7 bases, in that order; junction bases with no gene match: 4. This CDR3 region has 14 residues. Germline V gene data show CDR1 as SGHNT and CDR2 as YYREEE (reference sequence). The CDR3 DNA reads TGTGCCAGCAGCTTGACTAGCGTAGGCGGGGAGCTGTTTTTT. Its protein is CASSLTSVGGELFF.

The V gene is TRBV7-8, the J gene TRBJ1-2; 7 bases agree with TRBD1. With 4 bases clipped from V and 0 bases from J, the junction kept 2 bases outside the gene matches. The CDR3 spans 14 residues. The germline V gene has CDR1 SGHVS and CDR2 FQNEAQ. Here the CDR3 reads CASSWDRANYGYTF. The CDR3 nucleotides read TGTGCCAGCAGCTGGGACAGAGCTAACTATGGCTACACCTTC.

The chain couples TRBV5-1 to TRBJ2-7; 9 nucleotides line up with TRBD1. V dropped 3 bases and J dropped 3; count of bases not matched to a gene: 7. The CDR3 length is 15 residues. Germline CDR1 reads SGHRS; CDR2 reads YFSETQ. The CDR3 DNA reads TGCGCCAGCAGCTGGGGAGGGGACAGGGACTACGAGCAGTACTTC. Translation gives CASSWGGDRDYEQYF.

The chain combines TRBV7-8 with TRBJ2-1; 7 positions match TRBD2. J lost 12 bases, V lost 1 base, and 6 bases had no gene match. CDR1 is SGHVS and CDR2 is FQNEAQ in the germline V gene. The CDR3 length is 13 residues. This chain's CDR3 is CASSLEAGVMQFF. CDR3 coding DNA: TGTGCCAGCAGCTTAGAGGCGGGAGTTATGCAGTTCTTC.

The rearrangement joins TRBV10-3 to TRBJ2-1; no reliable D call. CDR1 ENHRY and CDR2 SYGVKD come from the germline V gene. The CDR3 spans 11 residues. Trimming left V 6 bases short and J 5 bases short, with 5 bases between. The DNA of the CDR3 is TGTGCCATCAGCCCCGACAATGAGCAGTTCTTC. Its protein product is CAISPDNEQFF.

The gene calls are TRBV5-4 and TRBJ1-4; D is ambiguous. Germline V gene sequence: CDR1 SGHNT, CDR2 YYREEE (reference sequence). V gave up 4 bases and J gave up 0 bases, with 13 bases separating them. The CDR3 spans 16 residues. The CDR3 loop reads CASSQSLGTTNEKLFF. DNA for the CDR3: TGTGCCAGCAGCCAATCGCTCGGGACAACTAATGAAAAACTGTTTTTT. Full variable domain (rest looked up from reference TRBV5-4 and TRBJ1-4): ETGVTQSPTHLIKTRGQQVTLRCSSQSGHNTVSWYQQALGQGPQFIFQYYREEENGRGNFPPRFSGLQFPNYSSELNVNALELDDSALYLCASSQSLGTTNEKLFFGSGTQLSVL.

This chain links TRBV28 with TRBJ2-1; no definite D call. The CDR3 loop spans 11 amino acids. The V gene's germline CDR1 is MDHEN and CDR2 SYDVKM. With 4 bases removed from V and 7 bases from J, the gap between germline ends came to 5 bases. As DNA, the CDR3 is TGTGCCAGCAGTTACGGGAATGAGCAGTTCTTC. It yields the protein CASSYGNEQFF.

The chain is built from TRBV5-1 and TRBJ2-7; D unresolved. This CDR3 contains 15 residues. V shed 5 bases and J shed 2 bases, with 17 bases lying between them. The germline V gene has CDR1 SGHRS and CDR2 YFSETQ. The CDR3 region is CASRNGETTAYEQYF. The CDR3 nucleotides read TGCGCCAGCAGAAACGGAGAGACCACGGCCTACGAGCAGTACTTC.

The chain has TRBV18 and TRBJ1-1; perhaps TRBD1 as D (6 bases). Trimming stripped 6 bases from V and 1 base from J, with 12 bases between. Per germline, CDR1 KGHSH and CDR2 LQKENI. The CDR3 spans 14 residues. Here the CDR3 reads CASSWDISNTEAFF. The DNA for the CDR3 is TGTGCCAGCTCCTGGGACATCTCGAACACTGAAGCTTTCTTT.

The rearrangement joins TRBV24-1 to TRBJ2-7, with D tentatively TRBD1 (6 bases). The V gene lost 4 bases and the J gene lost 12 bases, with 18 bases spanning the gap. Germline CDR1 KGHDR, CDR2 SFDVKD. This CDR3 is built from 13 residues. CDR3 sequence: CATSEPNRESLYF. As DNA, the CDR3 is TGTGCCACCAGTGAACCCAACAGGGAGAGTTTGTACTTC.

This clone turned up a few times. This CDR3 reads CAISRGSGTDTQYF. Written as DNA, the CDR3 is TGTGCCATCTCCAGGGGATCGGGGACAGATACGCAGTATTTT. V gene TRBV10-3 combines with J gene TRBJ2-3, with a possible D match to TRBD1 (6 bases). The ends were cut back, 8 bases at V and 3 bases at J, with 15 bases in the middle. Germline CDR1 reads ENHRY; CDR2 reads SYGVKD. The CDR3 is made up of 14 amino acids.

V and J are TRBV7-9 and TRBJ1-3; 8 bases are a match to TRBD1. The V gene end was trimmed by 6 bases and the J gene end by 2 bases; junction bases not matched to a gene: 3. This CDR3 is 14 amino acids long. Per the germline V gene, CDR1 is SEHNR and CDR2 is FQNEAQ (reference sequence). CDR3 nucleotides: TGTGCCAGCAGGCCGACAGGGGCTGGAAACACCATATATTTT. This sequence encodes CASRPTGAGNTIYF.

The chain is built from TRBV6-4 and TRBJ2-2; 9 bases are a match to TRBD1. V was clipped by 6 bases and J by 5 bases; unmatched bases: 4. There are 14 residues in the CDR3. In germline, CDR1 is MRHNA, CDR2 SNTAGT. CDR3 sequence (DNA): TGTGCCAGCAGGGCGACAGGGGGGACCGGGGAGCTGTTTTTT. Residues: CASRATGGTGELFF.

This clone is a singleton in its sample. This chain joins TRBV15 and TRBJ2-7; D perhaps matches TRBD1 (6 bases). Germline-derived CDR1 and CDR2 are LNHNV and YYDKDF (reference sequence). The length of the CDR3 is 13 residues. V was shortened by 6 bases and J by 2 bases, with 11 bases between the two germline ends. CDR3 DNA sequence: TGTGCCACCAGGGGGACACCCGCCTACGAGCAGTACTTC. Translating it yields CATRGTPAYEQYF.

The chain carries TRBV3-1 (or the pseudogene TRBV3-2) and TRBJ1-4; perhaps TRBD1 as D (6 bases). The germline V gene has CDR1 LGHDT and CDR2 YNNKEL (reference sequence). This CDR3 region has 18 residues. V gave up 2 bases and J gave up 8 bases, with 24 bases separating them. Written as DNA, the CDR3 is TGTGCCAGCAGCCAAAGCCGAGGCGTTGGGACACGGGGAGAAAAACTGTTTTTT. Protein sequence: CASSQSRGVGTRGEKLFF.

The chain joins TRBV7-3 to TRBJ2-1; TRBD2 agrees at 8 bases. This CDR3 contains 15 residues. The ends lost 0 bases at V and 4 bases at J; junction bases unmatched: 2. In germline, CDR1 is SGHTA, CDR2 FQGTGA. For the CDR3, the DNA is TGTGCCAGCAGCTTAACTAGCGGGATATACAATGAGCAGTTCTTC. Translating it yields CASSLTSGIYNEQFF.

The rearrangement uses TRBV7-8 and TRBJ1-5; the match to TRBD1 covers 9 bases. Germline CDR1 and CDR2: SGHVS and FQNEAQ. There are 15 residues in the CDR3. The ends lost 4 bases at V and 6 bases at J; junction bases unmatched: 7. The DNA of the CDR3 is TGTGCCAGCAGCTCCGGGACAGGGAACAGTCAGCCCCAGCATTTT. Residues: CASSSGTGNSQPQHF.

This chain connects TRBV28 to TRBJ2-3; maybe TRBD2 (5 bases). V was clipped by 3 bases and J by 1 base, with 11 bases between them. The CDR3 totals 15 residues. Germline CDR1 and CDR2: MDHEN and SYDVKM. The CDR3 nucleotides read TGTGCCAGCAGTTTCCCCGTGAGGGGCACAGATACGCAGTATTTT. Its translation: CASSFPVRGTDTQYF.

This sequence joins TRBV19 and TRBJ1-2; TRBD1 might be the D (5 bases). The CDR3 consists of 11 residues. CDR1 and CDR2 from the germline V gene are LNHDA and SQIVND (reference sequence). Trimming shortened V by 7 bases and J by 6 bases, and 9 bases separated the two germline ends. The CDR3, as DNA: TGTGCCAGTATGGGGGGGAATGGCTACACCTTC. Protein product: CASMGGNGYTF.

The chain couples TRBV28 to TRBJ1-5, with TRBD1 as a possible D gene (6 bases). The CDR3 spans 15 residues. The germline CDR1 and CDR2 sequences are MDHEN and SYDVKM. The V end was cut by 9 bases, the J end by 2 bases, with 17 bases between. In nucleotides, the CDR3 is TGTGCCAGTAACAGGGTTAGCGGGGGCAATCAGCCCCAGCATTTT. This encodes CASNRVSGGNQPQHF.